Below, 12 T cell receptor beta chains from the same sample are listed, as sequenced in a study of cytomegalovirus exposure and HLA in healthy donors. Vbeta (60) and Jbeta (13) primers were used in the PCR. Clones were read by immunoSEQ multiplex PCR, and TCRdb kept only the in-frame ones, dropping some. The sample has around 200,000 clones; 82% are singletons. The sample was PBMCs. These receptors were taken from a woman under 30 in good health and CMV-seronegative.

V and J are TRBV27 and TRBJ1-4, with D perhaps matching TRBD1 (5 bases). The CDR3 spans 14 residues. CDR1 is MNHEY and CDR2 is SMNVEV in the germline V gene (reference sequence). V was trimmed by 5 bases and J by 7 bases, leaving 14 bases between them. CDR3 coding DNA: TGTGCCAGCAGTACAAACAGGAGAGGTGAAAAACTGTTTTTT. The encoded protein is CASSTNRRGEKLFF.

The chain employs TRBV5-1 and TRBJ2-3; D not certain. The CDR3 length is 15 residues. Germline CDR1 and CDR2: SGHRS and YFSETQ. Trimming left V 0 bases short and J 6 bases short, with 14 bases between. The chain's CDR3 is CASSLEPRQFDTQYF. The CDR3, as DNA: TGCGCCAGCAGCTTGGAACCGAGGCAGTTTGATACGCAGTATTTT.

V is TRBV19 and J is TRBJ2-1; D is possibly TRBD1 (7 bases). The CDR3 is 15 amino acids. Trimming left V 5 bases short and J 0 bases short, with 11 bases between. CDR1 is LNHDA and CDR2 is SQIVND in the germline V gene (reference sequence). This CDR3 is CASSAGQSSYNEQFF. The CDR3 DNA sequence: TGTGCCAGTAGTGCGGGACAGAGCTCCTACAATGAGCAGTTCTTC.

The genes are TRBV5-1 and TRBJ2-5, with D perhaps matching TRBD2 (6 bases). CDR1 and CDR2 (germline): SGHRS, YFSETQ. V was cut by 1 base and J by 5 bases, with 9 bases left in between. The CDR3 extends over 13 amino acids. The CDR3 nucleotides read TGCGCCAGCAGCTTGTTTGGAGGGGAGACCCAGTACTTC. Translation: CASSLFGGETQYF.

The J gene is TRBJ1-1, the V gene TRBV11-1; D unclear. Germline lookup yields CDR1 SGHAT and CDR2 FQDESV (reference sequence). The CDR3 sequence is 14 residues long. Trimming left V 5 bases short and J 6 bases short, with 16 bases between. CDR3 protein: CASSPQRTGSEAFF. CDR3 bases: TGTGCCAGCAGCCCCCAGAGGACTGGCTCTGAAGCTTTCTTT.

The CDR3 loop is CASSPATGGDTEAFF. CDR3 nucleotides: TGTGCCAGCTCACCAGCGACAGGGGGTGACACTGAAGCTTTCTTT. J is TRBJ1-1 and V is TRBV18; 9 bases agree with TRBD1. Germline V CDR1 and CDR2: KGHSH, LQKENI. The V segment lost 2 bases and the J segment 3 bases; nucleotides outside the gene matches: 4. This CDR3 region has 15 residues. The entire variable domain, with the rest obtained from reference TRBV18 and TRBJ1-1, is as follows: NAGVMQNPRHLVRRRGQEARLRCSPMKGHSHVYWYRQLPEEGLKFMVYLQKENIIDESGMPKERFSAEFPKEGPSILRIQQVVRGDSAAYFCASSPATGGDTEAFFGQGTRLTVV.

CDR3 in DNA: TGTGCCTGGAGTAGGGCGGGAACGGGGTACAATGAGCAGTTCTTC. This encodes CAWSRAGTGYNEQFF. V gene TRBV30 combines with J gene TRBJ2-1; possible D gene TRBD2, 6 bases. Trimming cost V 2 bases and J 4 bases, with 15 bases left between them. Germline CDR1 reads GTSNPN; CDR2 reads SVGIG (reference sequence). The length of the CDR3 is 15 residues.

This rearrangement joins TRBV18 to TRBJ1-1; 7 nucleotides line up with TRBD1. J was trimmed by 1 base and V by 0 bases; bases with no gene match: 5. Germline CDR1 is KGHSH and CDR2 is LQKENI. The CDR3 runs to 16 residues. The CDR3 DNA reads TGTGCCAGCTCACCACCAACAGGGGTAGCGAACACTGAAGCTTTCTTT. Residues: CASSPPTGVANTEAFF.

Written as DNA, the CDR3 is TGTGCCAGCGCCTCGGGACACCAGTCTGGGGCCAACGTCCTGACTTTC. This gives the protein CASASGHQSGANVLTF. V is TRBV27 and J is TRBJ2-6; tentative D call: TRBD1 (6 bases). V lost 8 bases and J 1 base, leaving 15 bases between the germline ends. From germline, CDR1 is MNHEY and CDR2 SMNVEV (reference sequence). The CDR3 extends over 16 amino acids.

The gene calls are TRBV6-5 and TRBJ1-4; a weak D match, TRBD1 (5 bases). Trimming pared 3 bases from V and 11 bases from J, leaving 19 bases between. The CDR3 consists of 15 residues. Germline CDR1 reads MNHEY; CDR2 reads SVGAGI. CDR3 amino acids: CASSYTGPGREKLFF. The CDR3 nucleotides are TGTGCCAGCAGTTATACGGGACCGGGGAGGGAGAAACTGTTTTTT.

V is TRBV19 and J is TRBJ2-5, with 9 nucleotides matching TRBD2. CDR1 is LNHDA and CDR2 is SQIVND in the germline V gene (reference sequence). The CDR3 contains 16 residues. V lost 4 bases, J lost 2 bases, and 8 bases stayed unmatched. CDR3 sequence reads: CASSKGSSGTQETQYF. CDR3 coding DNA: TGTGCCAGTAGTAAAGGCTCTAGCGGGACTCAAGAGACCCAGTACTTC.

This chain links TRBV5-5 with TRBJ2-7; 7 bases match TRBD1. There are 13 residues in the CDR3. V lost 7 bases and J lost 5; bases outside the gene matches: 9. The germline V gene has CDR1 SGHKS and CDR2 YYEKEE (reference sequence). The CDR3 DNA is TGTGCCAGCCGCGTACAGGGGTCCGACGAGCAGTACTTC. Protein product: CASRVQGSDEQYF.